Presented here are 25 T cell receptor beta chains from one specimen sequenced in a study of blood T cell repertoires in COVID-19. Sequencing was performed with immunoSEQ multiplex PCR; in TCRdb, only in-frame clones are kept and a portion is missing. The data hold about 90,000 clones, with around 90% observed a single time. Specimen: peripheral blood. The origin of the receptors is a human donor with active COVID-19. The donor label of this sample is uncertain.

The chain recombines TRBV4-1 with TRBJ1-1; possibly TRBD1 for D (5 bases). The V gene lost 0 bases and the J gene lost 0 bases, with 14 bases spanning the gap. This CDR3 is 17 amino acids long. Germline lookup yields CDR1 MGHRA and CDR2 YSYEKL. This chain's CDR3 is CASSQDKRGGLNTEAFF. CDR3 DNA sequence: TGCGCCAGCAGCCAAGATAAAAGGGGAGGGTTGAACACTGAAGCTTTCTTT.

The chain employs TRBV7-2 and TRBJ1-2, with a weak D call TRBD1 (5 bases). Trimming removed 5 bases at V and 4 bases at J, with 17 bases between. This CDR3 contains 15 residues. Germline values: CDR1 SGHTA, CDR2 FQGNSA. CDR3 sequence: CASSPQGSPFYGYTF. CDR3 DNA: TGTGCCAGCAGCCCCCAGGGATCGCCCTTCTATGGCTACACCTTC. Based on the CDR3 plus reference TRBV7-2 and TRBJ1-2, the full variable domain is GAGVSQSPSNKVTEKGKDVELRCDPISGHTALYWYRQSLGQGLEFLIYFQGNSAPDKSGLPSDRFSAERTGGSVSTLTIQRTQQEDSAVYLCASSPQGSPFYGYTFGSGTRLTVV.

A few counts support this clone. V gene TRBV23-1 combines with J gene TRBJ2-7, with a tentative D call TRBD1 (5 bases). TRBV23-1 is an open reading frame, and its role is uncertain. The CDR3 consists of 16 residues. The V and J ends lost 2 bases and 7 bases respectively, with 21 bases between them. This CDR3 is CASSQGPTVGMGEQYF. Written as DNA, the CDR3 is TGCGCCAGCAGTCAAGGCCCGACAGTGGGTATGGGAGAGCAGTACTTC.

This clone was recorded only once. This chain links TRBV19 with TRBJ2-1; 9 nucleotides match TRBD1. J gave up 8 bases and V 8 bases, and 13 bases lay outside the gene matches. Per germline, CDR1 LNHDA and CDR2 SQIVND (reference sequence). This CDR3 comprises 15 residues. CDR3 protein: CASGGQGIVSDEQFF. CDR3 DNA sequence: TGTGCCAGTGGAGGACAGGGGATAGTTAGCGATGAGCAGTTCTTC.

The chain combines TRBV3-1 (or the pseudogene TRBV3-2) with TRBJ1-4; D gene unclear. Trimming cost V 4 bases and J 8 bases, with 23 bases left between them. Germline V gene lookup returns CDR1 LGHDT and CDR2 YNNKEL (reference sequence). This CDR3 has 17 residues. The CDR3 bases are TGTGCCAGCAGCCTCCTTCTGGGAGGGCCCACTGGGGAAAAACTGTTTTTT. This encodes CASSLLLGGPTGEKLFF.

This chain connects TRBV29-1 to TRBJ1-2, with 10 bases lining up with TRBD1. The V and J ends lost 4 bases and 8 bases, in that order; junction bases with no gene match: 4. The germline V gene encodes CDR1 SQVTM and CDR2 ANQGSEA. The length of the CDR3 is 12 residues. The CDR3 DNA sequence: TGCAGCGTTGCCGACAGGGGGCCCGGCTACACCTTC. It yields the protein CSVADRGPGYTF.

The chain is built from TRBV28 and TRBJ2-1; D remains ambiguous. Trimming removed 3 bases at V and 7 bases at J, with 4 bases between. This CDR3 spans 11 amino acids. Per the germline V gene, CDR1 is MDHEN and CDR2 is SYDVKM. This CDR3 is CASSFLNEQFF. The CDR3 DNA reads TGTGCCAGCAGTTTCTTGAATGAGCAGTTCTTC.

The chain couples TRBV3-1 (or the pseudogene TRBV3-2) to TRBJ1-4; D not resolved. V was shortened by 5 bases and J by 4 bases, with 5 bases between the two germline ends. The CDR3 length is 12 residues. Germline V gene lookup returns CDR1 LGHDT and CDR2 YNNKEL (reference sequence). The CDR3 protein is CASSLNNEKLFF. CDR3 coding DNA: TGTGCCAGCAGCTTAAATAATGAAAAACTGTTTTTT.

The genes are TRBV3-1 (or the pseudogene TRBV3-2) and TRBJ2-3, with 14 bases aligning to TRBD2. CDR1 LGHDT and CDR2 YNNKEL come from the germline V gene (reference sequence). J gave up 2 bases and V 5 bases, and 6 bases lay outside the gene matches. The CDR3 is 17 amino acids. CDR3 in amino acids: CASSSTGLAGATDTQYF. The CDR3 bases are TGTGCCAGCAGCTCAACGGGACTAGCGGGGGCCACAGATACGCAGTATTTT.

Only one count was recorded for this clone. J is TRBJ1-1 and V is TRBV28, with 7 bases matching TRBD1. This CDR3 region has 13 residues. With 6 bases clipped from V and 6 bases from J, the junction kept 7 bases outside the gene matches. Germline-derived CDR1 and CDR2 are MDHEN and SYDVKM. CDR3 coding DNA: TGTGCCAGCAGGGTCCCAGGGGGGTCTGAAGCTTTCTTT. Its protein is CASRVPGGSEAFF.

This clone appeared once. This chain links TRBV10-3 with TRBJ2-2; the match to TRBD1 covers 8 bases. The CDR3 is 15 amino acids. Trimming took 8 bases from V and 7 from J; bases not matched to a gene: 12. Germline CDR1 and CDR2: ENHRY and SYGVKD. The CDR3 is CAIGELTGVSGELFF. The CDR3 bases are TGTGCCATCGGAGAGTTGACAGGGGTTAGCGGGGAGCTGTTTTTT.

The V gene is TRBV6-5, the J gene TRBJ2-1, with no clear D. V lost 6 bases to trimming and J lost 3 bases, with 9 bases between them. This CDR3 has 13 residues. Germline values: CDR1 MNHEY, CDR2 SVGAGI. CDR3 bases: TGTGCCAGCAGCCCCCCCAGCTACAATGAGCAGTTCTTC. Protein: CASSPPSYNEQFF.

The CDR3 bases are TGCAGCAGCACACAGGTAGATACGCAGTATTTT. Its translation is CSSTQVDTQYF. The genes are TRBV29-1 and TRBJ2-3; TRBD1 is a possible D gene (5 bases). The CDR3 length is 11 residues. V was shortened by 8 bases and J by 5 bases, with 11 bases between the two germline ends. Germline loops: CDR1 SQVTM, CDR2 ANQGSEA.

The chain employs TRBV2 and TRBJ2-7; D is perhaps TRBD2 (5 bases). The CDR3 consists of 15 residues. Deletions cut 5 bases from V and 4 bases from J, with 18 bases between. Germline CDR1 reads SNHLY; CDR2 reads FYNNEI. The CDR3 here is CASSFFNGEIYEQYF. The CDR3 DNA reads as TGTGCCAGCAGTTTTTTTAACGGGGAGATTTACGAGCAGTACTTC.

This chain links TRBV4-3 with TRBJ2-5, with a possible D match to TRBD2 (5 bases). Germline V gene sequence: CDR1 LGHNA, CDR2 YSLEER. This CDR3 contains 16 residues. Trimming shortened V by 4 bases and J by 0 bases, and 15 bases separated the two germline ends. CDR3 sequence reads: CASSPSGIPYQETQYF. CDR3 nucleotides: TGCGCCAGCAGCCCATCCGGGATTCCGTACCAAGAGACCCAGTACTTC.

The V gene is TRBV7-3, the J gene TRBJ2-1, with 9 positions matching TRBD1. This CDR3 region has 15 residues. V was pared by 5 bases and J by 4 bases, with 6 bases of the junction left unmatched. Germline CDR1 reads SGHTA; CDR2 reads FQGTGA. In DNA form, the CDR3 reads TGTGCCAGCAGCACAACGGGACAGGGATACAATGAGCAGTTCTTC. The encoded protein is CASSTTGQGYNEQFF.

V usage is TRBV11-3 and J usage is TRBJ2-3, with 12 bases aligning to TRBD2. This CDR3 spans 16 amino acids. Germline CDR1 SGHNT, CDR2 YENEEA. The J segment lost 2 bases and the V segment lost 5 bases, leaving 5 bases of the junction unmatched. Here the CDR3 DNA reads TGTGCCAGCAGCACCGGACTAGCGGGGACCACAGATACGCAGTATTTT. Protein sequence: CASSTGLAGTTDTQYF.

The genes are TRBV29-1 and TRBJ2-7; D call uncertain. This CDR3 region has 15 residues. Germline V lookup: CDR1 SQVTM, CDR2 ANQGSEA. Trimming left V 4 bases short and J 3 bases short, with 19 bases between. CDR3 sequence reads: CSVAESSNPLYEQYF. The CDR3 DNA is TGCAGCGTTGCTGAGTCCTCGAACCCACTCTACGAGCAGTACTTC.

The genes are TRBV10-3 and TRBJ1-2; 7 bases align to TRBD1. This CDR3 region has 13 residues. J lost 4 bases, V lost 6 bases, and 5 bases had no gene match. Germline V lookup: CDR1 ENHRY, CDR2 SYGVKD. The CDR3: CAISRQGSYGYTF. The DNA of the CDR3 is TGTGCCATCAGCCGACAGGGTTCCTATGGCTACACCTTC.

CDR3 nucleotides: TGTGCCAGCAGCTTAGCCGGGACTAGCACAGATACGCAGTATTTT. It is translated as CASSLAGTSTDTQYF. This sequence joins TRBV7-2 and TRBJ2-3, with D perhaps matching TRBD2 (6 bases). The CDR3 runs to 15 residues. Germline values: CDR1 SGHTA, CDR2 FQGNSA. V was trimmed by 0 bases and J by 0 bases, leaving 7 bases between them.

The chain is built from TRBV2 and TRBJ2-7; 10 nucleotides agree with TRBD2. Germline V lookup: CDR1 SNHLY, CDR2 FYNNEI. CDR3 length: 17 amino acids. Trimming at V came to 1 base and at J to 1 base, leaving 7 bases not matched to a gene. The DNA for the CDR3 is TGTGCCAGCAGTGAAGAGGAACTAGCGGGGTTGTCCTACGAGCAGTACTTC. This encodes CASSEEELAGLSYEQYF.

This clone was observed once. The J gene is TRBJ2-4, the V gene TRBV19; no clear D gene. Trimming stripped 1 base from V and 8 bases from J, with 12 bases between. The germline gives CDR1 LNHDA, CDR2 SQIVND (reference sequence). The CDR3 is made up of 14 amino acids. CDR3 protein: CASSIATTRDIQYF. DNA for the CDR3: TGTGCCAGTAGTATAGCCACGACCCGGGACATTCAGTACTTC.

V and J are TRBV9 and TRBJ2-1; 8 bases align to TRBD2. With V trimmed by 4 bases and J by 2 bases, 8 bases remained unmatched. Germline V gene sequence: CDR1 SGDLS, CDR2 YYNGEE. The CDR3 loop spans 16 amino acids. The CDR3 coding sequence is TGTGCCAGCAGCCCACCGGGGGGGGAACCCTACAATGAGCAGTTCTTC. Its translation: CASSPPGGEPYNEQFF. Filled out from reference TRBV9 and TRBJ2-1, the complete variable domain reads DSGVTQTPKHLITATGQRVTLRCSPRSGDLSVYWYQQSLDQGLQFLIQYYNGEERAKGNILERFSAQQFPDLHSELNLSSLELGDSALYFCASSPPGGEPYNEQFFGPGTRLTVL.

The genes are TRBV13 and TRBJ2-2, with no clear D. Germline assignment: CDR1 PRHDT and CDR2 FYEKMQ (reference sequence). Trimming cost V 3 bases and J 4 bases, with 9 bases left between them. This CDR3 region has 14 residues. The CDR3 DNA is TGTGCCAGCAGCTTGGGCTTGAGCACCGGGGAGCTGTTTTTT. Its translation: CASSLGLSTGELFF. Full variable domain (remainder filled in from reference TRBV13 and TRBJ2-2): AAGVIQSPRHLIKEKRETATLKCYPIPRHDTVYWYQQGPGQDPQFLISFYEKMQSDKGSIPDRFSAQQFSDYHSELNMSSLELGDSALYFCASSLGLSTGELFFGEGSRLTVL.

The rearrangement uses TRBV7-9 and TRBJ1-2, with D possibly being TRBD1 (6 bases). Germline V gene sequence: CDR1 SEHNR, CDR2 FQNEAQ (reference sequence). The V gene lost 5 bases and the J gene lost 6 bases, with 16 bases spanning the gap. This CDR3 has 14 amino acids. The DNA of the CDR3 is TGTGCCAGCAGCGGCCGGAGGGGGGGGGATGGCTACACCTTC. Translated, it gives CASSGRRGGDGYTF.